This entry describes one T cell receptor beta chain. Its antigen is unidentified. This CDR3 is 12 amino acids long. Germline CDR1 reads SGHTA; CDR2 reads FQGNSA. The V gene lost 4 bases and the J gene lost 10 bases, with 13 bases spanning the gap. These data are taken from a study of shared clonotypes between healthy human individuals. TCRdb's table, derived via immunoSEQ multiplex PCR, lists solely in-frame clones and lacks some. The data contain about 1,800,000 clones, about 95% of them singletons. Study observations and caveats: Naive subsets, compared against memory subsets, generally had larger estimated richness values.

Positively selected for CCR7, the CD45RO-negative cells used as naive CD8 cells excluded terminally differentiated effector memory CD45RA+ cells. Material for sequencing was naive CD8+ T cells sorted from blood. The chain couples TRBV7-2 to TRBJ1-1; a weak D match, TRBD1 (6 bases). This receptor was identified in a man between 18 and 35 years old in good health. CDR3 residues: CASSYLTGIAFF. CDR3 nucleotide sequence: TGTGCCAGCAGCTACCTTACAGGGATAGCTTTCTTT.